The clone carrying this T cell receptor beta chain occurred once. The antigen is undetermined. Sequencing used immunoSEQ multiplex PCR; TCRdb keeps in-frame clones, though not all of them. The data contain about 150,000 clones, 90% to 95% of them singletons. These data are taken from a study of T cell responses to AZD1222 COVID-19 vaccine. Study conclusions and caveats: After the peak T cell response, and only then, were repertoires sampled. Donor demographics were predominantly white British with a female majority; clonal diversity may be underestimated. Spike-specific TCR breadth and depth were elevated following two AZD1222 doses.

This TCR came from an adult in good health. The specimen was peripheral blood, collected on day 0 of AZD1222 vaccination.

The CDR3: CASSQEVGTGYYGYTF. DNA for the CDR3: TGTGCCAGCAGCCAAGAGGTGGGGACAGGGTACTATGGCTACACCTTC. The rearrangement links TRBV3-1 (or the pseudogene TRBV3-2) to TRBJ1-2, with 9 bases identical to TRBD1. This CDR3 spans 16 amino acids. CDR1 is LGHDT, CDR2 YNNKEL, per germline (reference sequence). Trimming at V came to 0 bases and at J to 3 bases, leaving 5 bases not matched to a gene.